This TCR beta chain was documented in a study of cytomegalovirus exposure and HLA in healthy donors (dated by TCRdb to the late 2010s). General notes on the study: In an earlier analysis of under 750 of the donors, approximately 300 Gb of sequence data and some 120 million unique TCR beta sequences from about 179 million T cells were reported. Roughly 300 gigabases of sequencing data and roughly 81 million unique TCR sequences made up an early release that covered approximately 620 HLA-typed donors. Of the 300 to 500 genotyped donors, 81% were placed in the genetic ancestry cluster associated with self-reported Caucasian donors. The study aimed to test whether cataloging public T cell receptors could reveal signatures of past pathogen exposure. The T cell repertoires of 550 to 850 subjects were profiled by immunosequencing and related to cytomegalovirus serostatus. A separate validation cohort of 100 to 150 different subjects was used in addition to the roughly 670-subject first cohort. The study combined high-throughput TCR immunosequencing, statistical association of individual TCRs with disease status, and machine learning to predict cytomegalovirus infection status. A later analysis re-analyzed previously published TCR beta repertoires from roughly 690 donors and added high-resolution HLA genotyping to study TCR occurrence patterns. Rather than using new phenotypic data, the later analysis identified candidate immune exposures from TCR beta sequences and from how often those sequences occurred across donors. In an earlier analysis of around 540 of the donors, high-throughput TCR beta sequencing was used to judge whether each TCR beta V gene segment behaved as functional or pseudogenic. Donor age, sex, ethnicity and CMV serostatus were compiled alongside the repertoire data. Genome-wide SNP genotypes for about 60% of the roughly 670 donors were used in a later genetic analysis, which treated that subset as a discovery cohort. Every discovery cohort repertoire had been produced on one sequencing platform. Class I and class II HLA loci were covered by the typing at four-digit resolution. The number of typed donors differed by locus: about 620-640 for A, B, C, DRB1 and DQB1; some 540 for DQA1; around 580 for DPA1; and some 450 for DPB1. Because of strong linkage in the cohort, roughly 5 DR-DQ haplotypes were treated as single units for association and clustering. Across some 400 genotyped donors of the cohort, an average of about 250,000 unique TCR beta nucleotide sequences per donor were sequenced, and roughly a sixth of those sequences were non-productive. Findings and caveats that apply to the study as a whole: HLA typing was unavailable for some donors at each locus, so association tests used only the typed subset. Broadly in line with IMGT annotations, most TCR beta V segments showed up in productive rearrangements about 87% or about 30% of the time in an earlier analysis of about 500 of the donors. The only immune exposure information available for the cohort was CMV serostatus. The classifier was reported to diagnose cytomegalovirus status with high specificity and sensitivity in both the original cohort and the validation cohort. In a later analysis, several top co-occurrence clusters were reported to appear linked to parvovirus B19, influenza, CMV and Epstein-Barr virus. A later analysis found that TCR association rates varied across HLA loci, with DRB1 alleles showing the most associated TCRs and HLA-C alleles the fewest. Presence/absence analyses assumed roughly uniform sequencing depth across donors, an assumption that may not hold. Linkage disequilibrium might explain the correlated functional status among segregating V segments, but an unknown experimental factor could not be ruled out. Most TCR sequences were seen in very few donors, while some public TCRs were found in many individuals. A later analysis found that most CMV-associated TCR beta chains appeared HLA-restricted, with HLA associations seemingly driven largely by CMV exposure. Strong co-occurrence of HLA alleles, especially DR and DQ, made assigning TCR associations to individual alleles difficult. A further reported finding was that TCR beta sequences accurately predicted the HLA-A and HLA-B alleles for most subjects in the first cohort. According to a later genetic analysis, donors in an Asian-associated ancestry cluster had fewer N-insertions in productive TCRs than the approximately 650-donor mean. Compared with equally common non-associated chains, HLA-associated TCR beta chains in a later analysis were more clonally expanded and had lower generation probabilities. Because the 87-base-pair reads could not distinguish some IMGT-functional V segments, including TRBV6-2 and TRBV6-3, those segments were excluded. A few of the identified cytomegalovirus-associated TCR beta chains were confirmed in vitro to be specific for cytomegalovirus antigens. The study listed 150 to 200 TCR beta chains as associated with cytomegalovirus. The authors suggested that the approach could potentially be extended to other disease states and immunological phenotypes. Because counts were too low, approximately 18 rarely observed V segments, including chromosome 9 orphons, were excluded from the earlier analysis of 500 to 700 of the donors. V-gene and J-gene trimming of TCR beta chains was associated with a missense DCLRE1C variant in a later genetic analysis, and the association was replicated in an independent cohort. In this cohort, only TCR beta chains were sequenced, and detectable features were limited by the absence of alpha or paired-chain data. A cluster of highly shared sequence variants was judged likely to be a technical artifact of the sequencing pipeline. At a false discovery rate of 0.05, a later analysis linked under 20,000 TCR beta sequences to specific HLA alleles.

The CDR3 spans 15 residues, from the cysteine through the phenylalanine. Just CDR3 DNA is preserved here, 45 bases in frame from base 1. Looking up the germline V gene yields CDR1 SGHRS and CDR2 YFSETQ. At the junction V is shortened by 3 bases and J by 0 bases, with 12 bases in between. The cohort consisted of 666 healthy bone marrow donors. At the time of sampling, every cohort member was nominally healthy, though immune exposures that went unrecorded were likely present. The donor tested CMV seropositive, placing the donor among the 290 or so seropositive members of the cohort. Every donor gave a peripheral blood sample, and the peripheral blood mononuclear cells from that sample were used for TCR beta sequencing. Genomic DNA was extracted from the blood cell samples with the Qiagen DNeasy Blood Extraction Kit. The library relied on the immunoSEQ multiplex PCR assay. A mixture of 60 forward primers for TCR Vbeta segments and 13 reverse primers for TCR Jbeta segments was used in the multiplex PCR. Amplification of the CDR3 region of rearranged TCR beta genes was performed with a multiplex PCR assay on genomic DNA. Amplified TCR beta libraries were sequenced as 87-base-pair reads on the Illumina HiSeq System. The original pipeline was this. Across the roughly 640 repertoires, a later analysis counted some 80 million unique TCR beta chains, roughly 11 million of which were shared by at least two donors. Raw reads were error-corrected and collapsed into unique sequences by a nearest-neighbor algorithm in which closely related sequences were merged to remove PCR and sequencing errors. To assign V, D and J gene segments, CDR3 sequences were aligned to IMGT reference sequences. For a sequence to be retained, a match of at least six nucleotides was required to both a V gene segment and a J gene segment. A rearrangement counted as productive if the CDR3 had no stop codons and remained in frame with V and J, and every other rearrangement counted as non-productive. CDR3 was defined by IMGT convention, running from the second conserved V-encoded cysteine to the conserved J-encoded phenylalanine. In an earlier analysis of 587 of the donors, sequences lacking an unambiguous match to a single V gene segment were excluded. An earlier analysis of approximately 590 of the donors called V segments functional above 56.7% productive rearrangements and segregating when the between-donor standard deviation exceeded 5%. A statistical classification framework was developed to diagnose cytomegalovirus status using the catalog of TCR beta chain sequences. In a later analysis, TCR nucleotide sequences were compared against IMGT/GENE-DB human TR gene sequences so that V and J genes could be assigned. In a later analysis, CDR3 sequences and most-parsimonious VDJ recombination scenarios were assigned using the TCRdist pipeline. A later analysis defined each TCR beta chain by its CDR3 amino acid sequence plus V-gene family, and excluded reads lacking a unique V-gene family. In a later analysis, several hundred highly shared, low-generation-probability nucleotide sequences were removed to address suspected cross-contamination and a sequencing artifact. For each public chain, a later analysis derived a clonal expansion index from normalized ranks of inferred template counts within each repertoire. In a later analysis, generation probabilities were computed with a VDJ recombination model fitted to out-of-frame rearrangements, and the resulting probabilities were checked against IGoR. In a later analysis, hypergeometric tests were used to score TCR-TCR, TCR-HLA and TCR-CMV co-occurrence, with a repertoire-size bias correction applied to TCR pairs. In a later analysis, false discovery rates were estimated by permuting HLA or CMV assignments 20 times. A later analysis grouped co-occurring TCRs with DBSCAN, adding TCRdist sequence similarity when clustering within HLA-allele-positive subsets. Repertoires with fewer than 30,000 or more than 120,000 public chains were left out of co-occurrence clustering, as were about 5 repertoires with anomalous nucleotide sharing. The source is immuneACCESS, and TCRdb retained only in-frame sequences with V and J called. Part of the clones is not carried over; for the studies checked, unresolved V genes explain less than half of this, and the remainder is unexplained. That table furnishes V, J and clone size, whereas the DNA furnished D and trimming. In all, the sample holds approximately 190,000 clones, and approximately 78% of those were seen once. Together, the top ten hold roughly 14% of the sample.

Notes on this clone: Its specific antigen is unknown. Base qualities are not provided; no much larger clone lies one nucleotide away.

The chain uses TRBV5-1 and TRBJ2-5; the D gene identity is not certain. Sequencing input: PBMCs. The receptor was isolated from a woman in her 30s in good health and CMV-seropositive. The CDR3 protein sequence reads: CASSWSATYQETQYF. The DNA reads TGCGCCAGCAGCTGGAGCGCGACGTACCAAGAGACCCAGTACTTC.